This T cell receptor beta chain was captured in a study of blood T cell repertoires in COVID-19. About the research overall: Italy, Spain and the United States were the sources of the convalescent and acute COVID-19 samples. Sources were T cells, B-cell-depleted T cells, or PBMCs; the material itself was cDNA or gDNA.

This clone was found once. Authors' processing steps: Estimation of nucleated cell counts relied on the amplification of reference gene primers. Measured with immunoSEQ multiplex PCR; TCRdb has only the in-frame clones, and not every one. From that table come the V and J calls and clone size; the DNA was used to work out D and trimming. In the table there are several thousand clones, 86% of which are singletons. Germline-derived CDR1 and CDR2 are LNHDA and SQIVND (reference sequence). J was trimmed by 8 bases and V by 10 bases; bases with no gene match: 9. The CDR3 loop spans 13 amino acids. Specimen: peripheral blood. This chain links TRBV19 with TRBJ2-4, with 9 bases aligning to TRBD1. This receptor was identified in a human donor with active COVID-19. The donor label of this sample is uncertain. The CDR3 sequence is CATQGQGKDIQYF. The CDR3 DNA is TGTGCCACCCAGGGACAGGGTAAAGACATTCAGTACTTC. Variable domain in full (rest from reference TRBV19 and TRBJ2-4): DGGITQSPKYLFRKEGQNVTLSCEQNLNHDAMYWYRQDPGQGLRLIYYSQIVNDFQKGDIAEGYSVSREKKESFPLTVTSAQKNPTAFYLCATQGQGKDIQYFGAGTRLSVL.